The rows below give T cell receptor beta chains drawn from one sample of a study. TCRdb re-called the 5' RACE reads with MiXCR, one entry per CDR3 protein. Here the sample spans approximately 53,000 distinct CDR3 sequences, around 26% being singletons. The sample comprised tumor-infiltrating memory CD4+ T cells sorted from the breast tumor. Receptors were obtained from a female donor with breast cancer. Each CDR3 is given with its conserved first and last residue. A D gene is named only where the DNA matches it firmly. Clone size is given for some rows only: seen once, a few or many times, or a class if the clone is expanded.

-	-	TRBJ2-1	TRBV12-3/TRBV12-4	CASSFGIRAYNEQFF	TGTGCCAGCAGTTTCGGCATACGAGCCTACAATGAGCAGTTCTTC
-	-	TRBJ2-1	TRBV6-2/TRBV6-3	CSSSNQGEQFF	TGTTCCAGCAGTAACCAGGGTGAGCAGTTCTTC
-	-	TRBJ2-1	TRBV6-6	CASAVTRHNEQFF	TGTGCCAGCGCCGTGACGCGGCACAATGAGCAGTTCTTC
-	TRBD1	TRBJ1-3	TRBV11-2	CASSSGGGGSGNTIYF	TGTGCCAGCAGCTCGGGTGGAGGGGGCTCCGGAAACACCATATATTTT
once	-	TRBJ1-1	TRBV28	CASSGRGAMNTEAFF	TGTGCCAGCAGTGGCCGGGGCGCCATGAACACTGAAGCTTTCTTT
few	-	TRBJ2-2	TRBV12-3/TRBV12-4	CASSYITRAVGELFF	TGTGCCAGCAGTTACATTACCAGGGCGGTCGGGGAGCTGTTTTTT
-	-	TRBJ2-5	TRBV12-3/TRBV12-4	CASSLAGPQETQYF	TGTGCCAGCAGTTTAGCGGGCCCCCAAGAGACCCAGTACTTC
few	-	TRBJ1-3	TRBV11-3	CASSPTGPVSGNTIYF	TGTGCCAGCAGCCCAACCGGACCGGTCTCTGGAAACACCATATATTTT
few	-	TRBJ1-2	TRBV24-1	CATSDSYLGYGYTF	TGTGCCACCAGTGATTCGTACCTAGGCTATGGCTACACCTTC
-	-	TRBJ1-3	TRBV7-8	CASSPGQPTGNTIYF	TGTGCCAGCAGCCCTGGACAGCCCACTGGAAACACCATATATTTT
-	-	TRBJ2-7	TRBV7-6	CASSLVAGPVDEQYF	TGTGCCAGCAGCTTAGTGGCAGGGCCCGTCGACGAGCAGTACTTC
-	TRBD1	TRBJ2-7	TRBV29-1	CSVEDWIGTGDYEQYF	TGCAGCGTTGAAGATTGGATCGGGACAGGGGACTACGAGCAGTACTTC
-	-	TRBJ2-7	TRBV20-1	CSARVRRGAGYEQYF	TGCAGTGCTAGAGTCAGACGGGGGGCGGGATACGAGCAGTACTTC
-	-	TRBJ2-3	TRBV3-1	CASSPYRDTDTQYF	TGTGCCAGCAGCCCTTACAGGGATACGGATACGCAGTATTTT
-	TRBD1	TRBJ2-5	TRBV5-1	CASRTGTRETQYF	TGCGCCAGCAGGACAGGGACAAGGGAGACCCAGTACTTC
few	TRBD1	TRBJ2-7	TRBV6-6	CASSVPGQGYHEQYF	TGTGCCAGCAGTGTACCGGGACAGGGATACCACGAGCAGTACTTC
few	-	TRBJ2-3	TRBV20-1	CSLATGGADTQYF	TGCAGCTTGGCCACAGGGGGGGCAGATACGCAGTATTTT
-	-	TRBJ1-2	TRBV6-2/TRBV6-3	CATKLTGPLDGYTF	TGTGCCACCAAACTGACAGGCCCTCTCGATGGCTACACCTTC
few	TRBD1	TRBJ2-1	TRBV7-3	CASSYDRGSYNEQFF	TGTGCCAGCAGCTATGACAGGGGTTCCTACAATGAGCAGTTCTTC
once	TRBD1	TRBJ2-7	TRBV7-6	CASSAGTDSYEQYF	TGTGCCAGCAGCGCAGGGACAGACTCCTACGAGCAGTACTTC
-	-	TRBJ2-7	TRBV27	CASQRGQSYEQYF	TGTGCCAGCCAGAGGGGCCAATCCTACGAGCAGTACTTC
-	TRBD1	TRBJ2-5	TRBV7-9	CASSDRGRETQYF	TGTGCCAGCAGCGACAGGGGGCGGGAGACCCAGTACTTC
few	-	TRBJ2-3	TRBV7-2	CASSLGFGGGDTQYF	TGTGCCAGCAGCTTAGGTTTCGGGGGCGGAGATACGCAGTATTTT
many	-	TRBJ1-5	TRBV12-3/TRBV12-4	CASSGWNQPQHF	TGTGCCAGCAGTGGCTGGAATCAGCCCCAGCATTTT
-	-	TRBJ1-2	TRBV20-1	CSARDRAYGYTF	TGCAGTGCTAGGGACAGAGCCTATGGCTACACCTTC
-	-	TRBJ2-2	TRBV6-1	CASSALQGTGELFF	TGTGCCAGCAGTGCGTTACAGGGCACCGGGGAGCTGTTTTTT
-	TRBD1	TRBJ2-7	TRBV7-2	CASRTAGTGKEQYF	TGTGCCAGCAGGACCGCCGGGACAGGGAAAGAGCAGTACTTC
-	-	TRBJ1-5	TRBV27	CASSRLKEQPQHF	TGTGCCAGCAGTCGGCTGAAGGAACAGCCCCAGCATTTT
-	-	TRBJ2-7	TRBV6-6	CASTLGQGAHEQYF	TGTGCCAGCACCCTCGGCCAAGGGGCCCACGAGCAGTACTTC
-	TRBD1	TRBJ1-6	TRBV5-1	CASSRAGQRYSPLHF	TGCGCCAGCAGCCGAGCGGGACAGCGGTATTCACCCCTCCACTTT
few	-	TRBJ1-2	TRBV5-8	CASSLAVGYGYTF	TGTGCCAGCAGCTTGGCGGTCGGCTATGGCTACACCTTC
-	TRBD2	TRBJ2-1	TRBV6-1	CASISGGTYNEQFF	TGTGCCAGCATTAGCGGGGGAACCTACAATGAGCAGTTCTTC
few	TRBD2	TRBJ2-5	TRBV5-4	CASSLEGTSGSSETQYF	TGTGCCAGCAGCTTGGAGGGGACTAGCGGGAGCTCAGAGACCCAGTACTTC
-	-	TRBJ1-5	TRBV15	CATSRDVRVNQPQHF	TGTGCCACCAGCAGAGATGTAAGGGTCAATCAGCCCCAGCATTTT
-	TRBD2	TRBJ2-7	TRBV10-3	CAITSPGLAPYEQYF	TGTGCCATCACTTCACCGGGACTAGCGCCCTACGAGCAGTACTTC
-	TRBD1	TRBJ2-7	TRBV24-1	CATSDGGQGYEQYF	TGTGCCACCAGTGATGGGGGACAGGGCTACGAGCAGTACTTC
few	-	TRBJ1-3	TRBV9	CASSDGGRTSGNTIYF	TGTGCCAGCAGCGACGGGGGCAGGACCTCTGGAAACACCATATATTTT
-	-	TRBJ1-2	TRBV10-3	CAIRVNYGYTF	TGTGCCATCCGGGTTAACTATGGCTACACCTTC
-	-	TRBJ1-5	TRBV2	CASSGQYRGPAQPQHF	TGTGCCAGCAGTGGTCAATACCGGGGCCCGGCCCAGCCCCAGCATTTT